This T cell receptor beta chain was identified in a study of blood T cell repertoires in COVID-19. Study information: Collection of acute and convalescent COVID-19 samples took place in the United States, Italy and Spain. Sources were T cells, B-cell-depleted T cells, or PBMCs; the material itself was cDNA or gDNA.

Per the authors' pipeline: Nucleated cell counts were estimated from reference gene primer amplification. Using immunoSEQ multiplex PCR, the repertoire was profiled, and TCRdb retains in-frame clones only, with some absent. V and J calls and clone size follow that table, whereas D and trimming were derived from the DNA. The data contain 99,000 or so clones, just over 85% of them singletons. The V gene's germline CDR1 is KGHDR and CDR2 SFDVKD. V lost 5 bases, J lost 6 bases, and 13 bases lay in between. The CDR3 length is 14 residues. J is TRBJ2-1 and V is TRBV24-1; D is possibly TRBD1 (5 bases). The source of this sequence is a woman in her sixties in a cohort sampled during active or convalescent COVID-19. The sequenced sample was peripheral blood. The CDR3 sequence is CATSGAGYRNEQFF. CDR3 in DNA: TGTGCCACCAGTGGGGCAGGGTATCGCAATGAGCAGTTCTTC.